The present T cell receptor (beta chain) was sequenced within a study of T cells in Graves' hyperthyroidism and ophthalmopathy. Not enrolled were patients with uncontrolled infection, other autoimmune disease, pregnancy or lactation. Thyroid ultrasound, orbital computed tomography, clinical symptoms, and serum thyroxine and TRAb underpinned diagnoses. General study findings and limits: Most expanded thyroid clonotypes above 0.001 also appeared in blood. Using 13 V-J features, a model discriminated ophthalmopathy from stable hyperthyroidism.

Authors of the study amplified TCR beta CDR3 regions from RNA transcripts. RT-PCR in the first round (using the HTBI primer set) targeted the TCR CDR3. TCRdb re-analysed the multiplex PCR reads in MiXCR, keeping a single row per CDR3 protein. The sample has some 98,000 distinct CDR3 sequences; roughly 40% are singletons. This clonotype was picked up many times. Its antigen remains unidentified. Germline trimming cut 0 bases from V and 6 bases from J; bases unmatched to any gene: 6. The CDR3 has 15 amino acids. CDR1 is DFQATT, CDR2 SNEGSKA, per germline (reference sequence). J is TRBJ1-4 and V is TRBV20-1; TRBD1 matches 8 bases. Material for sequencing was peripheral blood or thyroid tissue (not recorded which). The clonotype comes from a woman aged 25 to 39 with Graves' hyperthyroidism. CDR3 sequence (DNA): TGCAGTGCTAGAGATCAGGGGGCGTTTTATGAAAAACTGTTTTTT. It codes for CSARDQGAFYEKLFF.